These 14 T cell receptor beta chains were all obtained from the same sample, sequenced in a study of control samples from healthy donors and cancer patients. Some clones are missing from TCRdb's copy, which holds only in-frame ones; the method was immunoSEQ multiplex PCR. This sample yields some 140,000 clones, of which 92% are seen a single time; approximately 10% belongs to the top ten. Specimen: blood. The receptors derive from a young man in good health.

The chain uses TRBV30 and TRBJ2-7, with D unresolved. This CDR3 is built from 13 residues. Per germline, CDR1 GTSNPN and CDR2 SVGIG (reference sequence). V was pared by 0 bases and J by 3 bases, with 9 bases between. The CDR3 DNA sequence: TGTGCCTGGAGTGTACCTGTGGGCTACGAGCAGTACTTC. Its protein is CAWSVPVGYEQYF.

The V gene is TRBV10-3, the J gene TRBJ1-5; no clear D gene. The germline V gene has CDR1 ENHRY and CDR2 SYGVKD. Trimming took 3 bases from V and 9 from J, leaving 12 bases between them. The CDR3 sequence is 13 residues long. CDR3 bases: TGTGCCATCAGTGATGTGGGAGGCGCGCCCCAGCATTTT. This sequence encodes CAISDVGGAPQHF.

The CDR3 reads CASSPQGSDGYTF. The CDR3 region has the DNA TGTGCCAGCTCACCACAGGGGTCAGATGGCTACACCTTC. The chain has TRBV18 and TRBJ1-2; possibly TRBD1 for D (5 bases). This CDR3 is built from 13 residues. Germline CDR1 and CDR2: KGHSH and LQKENI. Trimming removed 1 base at V and 6 bases at J, with 9 bases between.

The chain has TRBV3-1 (or the pseudogene TRBV3-2) and TRBJ1-1, with D tentatively TRBD1 (5 bases). This CDR3 spans 14 amino acids. V dropped 2 bases and J dropped 3 bases, with 10 bases sitting between them. Germline V gene lookup returns CDR1 LGHDT and CDR2 YNNKEL (reference sequence). CDR3 nucleotide sequence: TGTGCCAGCAGCCAATTAACAGGAGACACTGAAGCTTTCTTT. Residues: CASSQLTGDTEAFF.

V is TRBV7-9 and J is TRBJ2-5; D is undetermined. This CDR3 region has 11 residues. Trimming left V 5 bases short and J 3 bases short, with 4 bases between. Germline-derived CDR1 and CDR2 are SEHNR and FQNEAQ (reference sequence). CDR3 residues: CASSVKETQYF. CDR3 coding DNA: TGTGCCAGCAGCGTAAAAGAGACCCAGTACTTC.

J is TRBJ2-5 and V is TRBV6-5, with D possibly being TRBD1 (6 bases). V was clipped by 5 bases and J by 2 bases, with 15 bases between them. The length of the CDR3 is 15 residues. The germline gives CDR1 MNHEY, CDR2 SVGAGI. CDR3 region: CASSPQGFGQETQYF. The CDR3 DNA sequence: TGTGCCAGCAGTCCCCAGGGGTTCGGGCAAGAGACCCAGTACTTC.

V usage is TRBV19 and J usage is TRBJ2-1; 7 positions match TRBD2. V dropped 4 bases and J dropped 5; count of bases not matched to a gene: 11. The CDR3 covers 16 residues. Per the germline V gene, CDR1 is LNHDA and CDR2 is SQIVND (reference sequence). Here the CDR3 DNA reads TGTGCCAGTAGTAGGACCTCCGGGACTAACCACAATGAGCAGTTCTTC. Translation: CASSRTSGTNHNEQFF.

The CDR3: CASRETGLSPLHF. The CDR3 DNA sequence: TGTGCCAGCAGGGAGACAGGCCTTTCACCCCTCCACTTT. The chain joins TRBV2 to TRBJ1-6; D may be TRBD1 (6 bases). This CDR3 spans 13 amino acids. Per the germline V gene, CDR1 is SNHLY and CDR2 is FYNNEI. Trimming left V 6 bases short and J 9 bases short, with 12 bases between.

The V call is TRBV15, the J call TRBJ1-1, with 8 nucleotides matching TRBD1. V was pared by 0 bases and J by 5 bases, with 5 bases of the junction left unmatched. CDR3 length equals 15 residues. Germline V gives CDR1 LNHNV, CDR2 YYDKDF (reference sequence). CDR3 protein: CATSRDPGQVTEAFF. In DNA, the CDR3 is TGTGCCACCAGCAGAGATCCGGGACAGGTGACTGAAGCTTTCTTT.

CDR3 DNA sequence: TGTGCCAGCAGCTTCTTAGCGGGAACAGATACGCAGTATTTT. This gives the protein CASSFLAGTDTQYF. The chain links TRBV5-6 to TRBJ2-3, with 8 bases identical to TRBD2. Germline CDR1 reads SGHDT; CDR2 reads YYEEEE. V was pared by 2 bases and J by 3 bases, with 2 bases of the junction left unmatched. The CDR3 is made up of 14 amino acids.

V and J are TRBV12-3 or TRBV12-4 and TRBJ1-1, with D possibly TRBD1 on 5 matching bases. The CDR3 extends over 13 amino acids. V lost 3 bases, J lost 10 bases, and 15 bases lay in between. The CDR3 nucleotides read TGTGCCAGCAGTTTCCGCGGAGGGGCGGGAGCTTTCTTT. Its protein is CASSFRGGAGAFF.

The rearrangement uses TRBV28 and TRBJ2-6; no definite D call. V was pared by 2 bases and J by 6 bases, with 14 bases between. CDR1 is MDHEN and CDR2 is SYDVKM in the germline V gene. This CDR3 comprises 16 residues. The CDR3 loop is CASSLPRSLVANVLTF. CDR3 sequence (DNA): TGTGCCAGCAGTTTACCTCGGAGTCTGGTGGCCAACGTCCTGACTTTC.

The V and J genes are TRBV30 and TRBJ1-4; D unclear. The length of the CDR3 is 13 residues. V was cut by 0 bases and J by 3 bases, with 5 bases left in between. Germline CDR1 GTSNPN, CDR2 SVGIG (reference sequence). The CDR3 DNA sequence: TGTGCCTGGAGTGTACGGGCTAATGAAAAACTGTTTTTT. Amino acid sequence: CAWSVRANEKLFF.

This clone came up once. This chain uses TRBV7-6 with TRBJ2-2, with 10 nucleotides matching TRBD2. The CDR3 is 17 amino acids. Losses at the gene ends were 4 bases for V and 6 bases for J; bases not matched to a gene: 11. Germline-derived CDR1 and CDR2 are SGHVS and FNYEAQ. The CDR3 sequence: CASSWSFSGGKPGELFF. DNA of the CDR3: TGTGCCAGCAGCTGGTCGTTTAGCGGGGGGAAACCCGGGGAGCTGTTTTTT.